This T cell receptor beta chain stems from a study of human thymus T cells. The CDR3 is made up of 13 amino acids. Germline CDR1 MGHRA, CDR2 YSYEKL. V gave up 8 bases and J gave up 6 bases; unmatched junction bases: 4. Infants served as donors; they were healthy and Finnish and were having corrective surgery for congenital heart defects. Only four of the eight donors provided an approximately 0.5-1 mL blood sample. Blood DNA came from all available leukocytes, not a fixed cell number. As regards this clone: Antigen specificity is unknown.

The assay was immunoSEQ multiplex PCR, and TCRdb's table has in-frame clones only and misses some. The sample comprises 40,000 to 55,000 clones, around 94% of which are singletons, and more than 0.1% rests with the top ten. Findings and limits, study-wide: Thymic and blood repertoires seemed to favor certain V and J genes.

This clonotype originated in a boy in the first two years of life with a congenital heart defect but otherwise immunologically healthy. Sequenced sample: blood. V gene TRBV4-1 combines with J gene TRBJ2-1; 10 bases align to TRBD2. The CDR3 sequence: CASGLAVANEQFF. DNA of the CDR3: TGCGCCAGCGGACTAGCGGTTGCCAATGAGCAGTTCTTC.